This T cell receptor beta chain is drawn from a study of OX40 agonist ivuxolimab in advanced cancers. Study as a whole: An agonistic human IgG2 monoclonal antibody against OX40 (CD134) was given. Study-wide points: Mean expanded clone counts were higher in CD8+ than CD4+ T cells.

The CDR3 contains 12 residues. To note about this clone: No antigen is known for it.

Here immunoSEQ multiplex PCR was the method, and the copy in TCRdb shows in-frame clones only, minus some. The sample shows 45,000 to 50,000 clones, approximately 91% of them seen only once. The TCR sequence derives from an adult with an advanced solid tumor such as melanoma, head and neck, liver or kidney cancer. The sample consisted of CD4+ or CD8+ T cells sorted from blood, taken in a trial of the OX40 agonist ivuxolimab. The J gene is TRBJ1-5, the V gene TRBV21-1. TRBV21-1 is described as a pseudogene. For the CDR3, the DNA is TGTGCCAGCACCCCACCCAATCAGCCCCAGCATTTT. Translation: CASTPPNQPQHF.